This T cell receptor (beta chain) is drawn from a study of cytomegalovirus exposure and HLA in healthy donors. The length of the CDR3 is 16 residues. The table lists this clone with a count of one. The PCR employed 60 Vbeta primers together with 13 Jbeta primers. Profiled with immunoSEQ multiplex PCR; TCRdb holds only in-frame clones, not every one. Here the sample spans under 250,000 clones, approximately 83% being singletons. Sequencing was performed on PBMCs. The receptor was derived from a woman between 50 and 59 years old in good health and CMV-seropositive. V is TRBV21-1 and J is TRBJ1-2; the DNA was not compared with TRBD1, the D call given in the table. TRBV21-1 is deemed a pseudogene. CDR3 sequence (DNA): TGTGCCAGCAGCAAACACCCGGGACAGCTTATCTATGGCTACACCTTC. Its protein is CASSKHPGQLIYGYTF.